This T cell receptor (beta chain) came from a study of Graves' ophthalmopathy and Graves' hyperthyroidism. Study-level findings and limits: Distinction of ophthalmopathy from stable hyperthyroidism by a 13-signature model reached about 87% sensitivity and roughly 81% specificity.

This CDR3 is built from 17 residues. Germline lookup yields CDR1 MGHDK and CDR2 SYGVNS. Trimming cost V 4 bases and J 0 bases, with 16 bases left between them. TCR beta CDR3 amplification used RNA transcripts. The first-round RT-PCR employed HTBI primers together with the Qiagen OneStep RT-PCR kit. A multiplex PCR was then performed as the second round. A single record per CDR3 protein comes from TCRdb applying MiXCR to the multiplex PCR reads. The sample holds about 380,000 distinct CDR3 sequences, 15% seen once. The table lists this clonotype with many counts. Its target is unknown. Source material: peripheral blood. The sequence came from a woman between 18 and 29 years old with stable Graves' hyperthyroidism. The chain couples TRBV25-1 to TRBJ1-3; possible D gene TRBD1, 5 bases. CDR3 region: CASSGWDGSVSGNTIYF. CDR3 coding DNA: TGTGCCAGCAGTGGGTGGGACGGATCCGTCTCTGGAAACACCATATATTTT.